This T cell receptor beta chain was obtained from a study of PD-L1 blockade in urothelial cancer. At the level of the study: Men with urothelial cancer arising in the bladder made up about 90% of the roughly 29 patients. The median count of T cells in tumor samples was 1,300 to 1,500. Points from the study as a whole: Investigators took one FFPE tumor sample per patient, not right before treatment.

CDR1 is MDHEN and CDR2 is SYDVKM in the germline V gene. The V end was cut by 6 bases, the J end by 3 bases, with 11 bases between. This CDR3 spans 14 amino acids. PCRs each included synthetic TCR analog templates spiked in. The assay was immunoSEQ multiplex PCR, and TCRdb's table has in-frame clones only and misses some. The sample contains 30,000 to 40,000 clones, around 33% of which appear only once. In regard to this clone: Its antigen is as yet unknown.

Sample: tumor tissue, taken before atezolizumab (anti-PD-L1) treatment. The receptor's source is a man aged 55 to 69 with urothelial cancer. The chain joins TRBV28 to TRBJ1-4, with D unresolved. The DNA of the CDR3 is TGTGCCAGCAGCCCCGGGAGAGCTAATGAAAAACTGTTTTTT. Its translation is CASSPGRANEKLFF.